This T cell receptor (beta chain) was obtained from a study of blood T cell repertoires in COVID-19. Across the study: Spain, Italy and the United States supplied samples that represented acute and convalescent COVID-19. In each case, the material was cDNA or gDNA derived from T cells, B-cell-depleted T cells, or PBMCs.

Repertoires were generated with immunoSEQ multiplex PCR, while TCRdb's copy carries only in-frame clones and drops some. There are about 100,000 clones in the sample; about 80% occur only once, and around 30% lies in the top ten. This clone was seen a few times. The TCR sequence derives from an older man with active or convalescent COVID-19. The specimen sequenced was peripheral blood.

The CDR3 nucleotides read TGTGCCAGCAGCATCTCGACAGGACTATTAAGCGGGAGGACCGTCGAGACCCAGTACTTC. It is translated as CASSISTGLLSGRTVETQYF. The rearrangement joins TRBV9 to TRBJ2-5; TRBD2 agrees at 9 bases. CDR1 SGDLS and CDR2 YYNGEE come from the germline V gene. V was pared by 4 bases and J by 5 bases, with 24 bases of the junction left unmatched. This CDR3 has 20 amino acids.